This passage covers 16 T cell receptor beta chains from one sample sequenced in a study of cytomegalovirus exposure and HLA in healthy donors. TCRdb's table, derived via immunoSEQ multiplex PCR, lists solely in-frame clones and lacks some. The sample consists of approximately 160,000 clones, less than 90% of them appearing once. The sequencing input was PBMCs. These receptors all come from a woman younger than 30 in good health and CMV-seronegative.

This rearrangement joins TRBV27 to TRBJ2-5, with D perhaps matching TRBD2 (7 bases). CDR1 is MNHEY and CDR2 is SMNVEV in the germline V gene (reference sequence). The length of the CDR3 is 15 residues. Trimming took off 1 base at V and 5 bases at J, with 14 bases between the two ends. The CDR3 nucleotides are TGTGCCAGCAGTTTATTGACGGGGGGCGCGGAGACCCAGTACTTC. It translates to CASSLLTGGAETQYF.

CDR3 DNA sequence: TGCGCCAGCAGCTTAAGATTTGAGGGAGGGGTGAACACTGAAGCTTTCTTT. It yields the protein CASSLRFEGGVNTEAFF. The V and J genes are TRBV5-1 and TRBJ1-1; D may be TRBD1 (5 bases). CDR1 SGHRS and CDR2 YFSETQ come from the germline V gene. With 2 bases removed from V and 0 bases from J, the gap between germline ends came to 17 bases. This CDR3 has 17 amino acids. Together with reference TRBV5-1 and TRBJ1-1, the CDR3 gives the full variable domain: KAGVTQTPRYLIKTRGQQVTLSCSPISGHRSVSWYQQTPGQGLQFLFEYFSETQRNKGNFPGRFSGRQFSNSRSEMNVSTLELGDSALYLCASSLRFEGGVNTEAFFGQGTRLTVV.

This clone has just a few counts. The gene calls are TRBV9 and TRBJ1-2, with TRBD1 matching 7 bases. The CDR3 extends over 15 amino acids. V lost 0 bases to trimming and J lost 4 bases; unmatched junction nucleotides: 6. Per the germline V gene, CDR1 is SGDLS and CDR2 is YYNGEE. CDR3 residues: CASSVDGGGAYGYTF. DNA for the CDR3: TGTGCCAGCAGCGTAGATGGAGGGGGCGCCTATGGCTACACCTTC.

The rearrangement uses TRBV7-3 and TRBJ2-1, with 11 bases fitting TRBD2. Unmatched junction bases numbered 6, after V lost 6 bases and J lost 5 bases. The germline gives CDR1 SGHTA, CDR2 FQGTGA. CDR3 size: 15 residues. CDR3 amino acids: CASRLAGGLNNEQFF. In nucleotides, the CDR3 is TGTGCCAGCAGGCTAGCGGGGGGTTTAAACAATGAGCAGTTCTTC.

The genes are TRBV27 and TRBJ2-7; the D gene is possibly TRBD2 (6 bases). Trimming shortened V by 10 bases and J by 3 bases, and 13 bases separated the two germline ends. CDR3 length: 12 residues. Germline loops: CDR1 MNHEY, CDR2 SMNVEV (reference sequence). CDR3 nucleotide sequence: TGTGCCACCGGGACTCAAGGCTACGAGCAGTACTTC. This encodes CATGTQGYEQYF.

This chain links TRBV18 with TRBJ1-1; no reliable D call. Trimming cost V 6 bases and J 4 bases, with 12 bases left between them. CDR1 and CDR2 (germline): KGHSH, LQKENI. The CDR3 sequence is 13 residues long. The CDR3: CASSPTAATEAFF. The CDR3 DNA reads as TGTGCCAGCTCCCCAACAGCTGCCACTGAAGCTTTCTTT.

This chain connects TRBV9 to TRBJ2-3, with D possibly being TRBD2 (7 bases). The V gene lost 3 bases and the J gene lost 5 bases, with 13 bases spanning the gap. This CDR3 region has 14 residues. Germline CDR1 and CDR2: SGDLS and YYNGEE. CDR3 sequence: CASSGRGPVDTQYF. The CDR3 DNA reads TGTGCCAGCAGCGGGCGGGGGCCCGTAGATACGCAGTATTTT.

The rearrangement joins TRBV5-4 to TRBJ2-1, with 8 bases fitting TRBD2. This CDR3 has 15 amino acids. Trimming at V came to 0 bases and at J to 10 bases, leaving 9 bases not matched to a gene. Germline lookup yields CDR1 SGHNT and CDR2 YYREEE (reference sequence). The CDR3 coding sequence is TGTGCCAGCAGCTTGGCCGGGACTAGGACATGGGAGCAGTTCTTC. This translates into CASSLAGTRTWEQFF.

The chain couples TRBV30 to TRBJ1-2; a possible D gene is TRBD1 (5 bases). CDR3 length: 12 residues. V was shortened by 2 bases and J by 8 bases, with 12 bases between the two germline ends. Germline CDR1 and CDR2: GTSNPN and SVGIG (reference sequence). For the CDR3, the DNA is TGTGCCTGGAGTCCGGGAGCAGGGGGCTACACCTTC. Translating it yields CAWSPGAGGYTF.

This chain joins TRBV19 and TRBJ1-4; a possible D gene is TRBD1 (6 bases). The V gene lost 3 bases and the J gene lost 5 bases, with 7 bases spanning the gap. This CDR3 is 13 amino acids long. Per germline, CDR1 LNHDA and CDR2 SQIVND (reference sequence). The CDR3 coding sequence is TGTGCCAGTAGTATCACAGGGAATGAAAAACTGTTTTTT. Encoded protein: CASSITGNEKLFF.

This chain connects TRBV7-2 to TRBJ2-7; a possible D gene is TRBD2 (6 bases). The CDR3 loop spans 15 amino acids. V was cut by 7 bases and J by 2 bases, with 18 bases left in between. Germline-derived CDR1 and CDR2 are SGHTA and FQGNSA. CDR3 loop: CASTSWGVGTYEQYF. The DNA of the CDR3 is TGTGCCAGCACGTCGTGGGGGGTTGGCACCTACGAGCAGTACTTC.

The rearrangement uses TRBV2 and TRBJ1-4, with D possibly being TRBD1 (5 bases). Between the trimmed V and J ends, which lost 8 bases and 7 bases, there was a span of 8 bases. The CDR3 covers 11 residues. CDR1 and CDR2 (germline): SNHLY, FYNNEI. For the CDR3, the DNA is TGTGCCAGCCATAGGGGTGAAAAACTGTTTTTT. This codes for CASHRGEKLFF.

The chain is built from TRBV29-1 and TRBJ1-5; 9 nucleotides align to TRBD1. Germline V CDR1 and CDR2: SQVTM, ANQGSEA. The V gene end was trimmed by 5 bases and the J gene end by 5 bases; junction bases not matched to a gene: 10. This CDR3 contains 15 residues. The CDR3 DNA follows: TGCAGCGTTATAACAGGGGGCTCCCTTTATCAGCCCCAGCATTTT. Translation: CSVITGGSLYQPQHF.

By share, this clone ranks as medium-sized. V usage is TRBV14 and J usage is TRBJ2-2; D may be TRBD1 (6 bases). Per germline, CDR1 SGHDN and CDR2 FVKESK. Trimming took off 4 bases at V and 6 bases at J, with 21 bases between the two ends. CDR3 size: 17 residues. CDR3 sequence reads: CASSPGEHRVFPGELFF. CDR3 in DNA: TGTGCCAGCAGCCCTGGAGAACACAGGGTATTCCCCGGGGAGCTGTTTTTT.

This rearrangement joins TRBV5-4 to TRBJ1-4; TRBD1 agrees at 7 bases. The germline gives CDR1 SGHNT, CDR2 YYREEE (reference sequence). The CDR3 sequence is 16 residues long. Losses at the gene ends were 5 bases for V and 5 bases for J; bases not matched to a gene: 12. CDR3: CASRKSPPTGNEKLFF. In DNA form, the CDR3 reads TGTGCCAGCAGGAAGAGCCCACCGACAGGGAATGAAAAACTGTTTTTT.

The chain is built from TRBV15 and TRBJ1-6; D unresolved. The CDR3 length is 13 residues. Trimming cost V 0 bases and J 12 bases, with 9 bases left between them. Germline V gene sequence: CDR1 LNHNV, CDR2 YYDKDF (reference sequence). As DNA, the CDR3 is TGTGCCACCAGCAGAGATCGGGTAGAACCCCTCCACTTT. Translation: CATSRDRVEPLHF.